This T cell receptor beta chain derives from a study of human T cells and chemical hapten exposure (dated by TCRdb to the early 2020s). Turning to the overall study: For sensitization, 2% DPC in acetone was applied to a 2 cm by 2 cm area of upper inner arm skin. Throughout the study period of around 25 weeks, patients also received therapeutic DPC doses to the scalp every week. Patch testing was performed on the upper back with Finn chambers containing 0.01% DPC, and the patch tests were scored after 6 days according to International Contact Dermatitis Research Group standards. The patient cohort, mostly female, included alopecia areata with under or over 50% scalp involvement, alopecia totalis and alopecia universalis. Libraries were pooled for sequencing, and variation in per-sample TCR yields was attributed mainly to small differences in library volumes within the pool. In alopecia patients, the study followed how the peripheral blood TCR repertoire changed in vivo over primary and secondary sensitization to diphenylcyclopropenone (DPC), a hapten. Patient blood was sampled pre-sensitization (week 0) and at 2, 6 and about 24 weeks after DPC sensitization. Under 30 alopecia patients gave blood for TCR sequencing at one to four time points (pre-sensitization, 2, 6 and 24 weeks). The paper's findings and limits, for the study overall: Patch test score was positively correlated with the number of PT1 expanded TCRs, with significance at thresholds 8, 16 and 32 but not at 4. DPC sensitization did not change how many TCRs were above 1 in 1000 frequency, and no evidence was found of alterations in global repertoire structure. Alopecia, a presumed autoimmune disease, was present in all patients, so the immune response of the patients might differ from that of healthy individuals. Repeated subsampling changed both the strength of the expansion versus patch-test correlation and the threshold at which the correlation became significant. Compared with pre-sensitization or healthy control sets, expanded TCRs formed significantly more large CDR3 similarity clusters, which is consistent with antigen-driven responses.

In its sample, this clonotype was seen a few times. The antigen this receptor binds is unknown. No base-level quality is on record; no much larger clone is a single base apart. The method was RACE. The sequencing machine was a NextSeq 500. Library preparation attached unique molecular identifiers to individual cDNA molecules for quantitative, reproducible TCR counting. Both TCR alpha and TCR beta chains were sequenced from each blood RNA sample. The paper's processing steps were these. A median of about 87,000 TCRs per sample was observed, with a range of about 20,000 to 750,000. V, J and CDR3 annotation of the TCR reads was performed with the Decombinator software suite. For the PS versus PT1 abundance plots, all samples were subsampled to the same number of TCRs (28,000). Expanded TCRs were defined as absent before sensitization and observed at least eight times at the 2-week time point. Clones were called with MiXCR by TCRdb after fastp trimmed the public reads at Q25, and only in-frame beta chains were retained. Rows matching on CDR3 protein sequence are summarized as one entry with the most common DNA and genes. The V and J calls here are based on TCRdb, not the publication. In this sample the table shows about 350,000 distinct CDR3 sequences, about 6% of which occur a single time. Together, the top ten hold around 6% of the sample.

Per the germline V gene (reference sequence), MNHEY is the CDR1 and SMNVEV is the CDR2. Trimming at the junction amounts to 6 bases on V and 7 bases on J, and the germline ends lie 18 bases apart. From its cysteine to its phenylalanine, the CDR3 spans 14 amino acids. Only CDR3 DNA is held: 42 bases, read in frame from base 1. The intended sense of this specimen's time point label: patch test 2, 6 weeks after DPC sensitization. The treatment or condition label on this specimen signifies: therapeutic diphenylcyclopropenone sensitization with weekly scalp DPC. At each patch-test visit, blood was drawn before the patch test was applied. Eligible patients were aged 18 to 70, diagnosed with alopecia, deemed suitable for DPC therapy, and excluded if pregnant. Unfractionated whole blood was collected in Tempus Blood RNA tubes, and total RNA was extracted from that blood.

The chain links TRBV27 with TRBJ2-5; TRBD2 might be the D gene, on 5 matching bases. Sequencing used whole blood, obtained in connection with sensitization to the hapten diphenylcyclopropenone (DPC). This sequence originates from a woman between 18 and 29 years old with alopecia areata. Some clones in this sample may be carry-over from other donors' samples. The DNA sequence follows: TGTGCCAGCAGGACGGACTGGAGAGAGGGGACCCAGTACTTC. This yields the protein CASRTDWREGTQYF.